A selection of T cell receptor beta chains follows, all from one sample in a study of cytomegalovirus exposure and HLA in healthy donors. Clones were sequenced by immunoSEQ multiplex PCR, and TCRdb holds only the in-frame ones, with some missing. The table includes about 180,000 clones, roughly 78% detected once. Sequencing input: PBMCs. The receptors were sampled from a woman between 40 and 55 years old in good health and CMV-seronegative. Each CDR3 is given with its conserved first and last residue. The order of the fields is J gene, clone size, CDR3 length, V gene, D gene, CDR3 DNA, CDR3 protein. D genes are given only for firm matches. Expanded clones are given a class, and other clones once, few, many or no size at all.

TRBJ2-3 | - | 12 | TRBV6-1 | - | TGTGCCAGCACAGTGAGCACAGATACGCAGTATTTT | CASTVSTDTQYF
TRBJ2-3 | - | 14 | TRBV7-8 | TRBD1 | TGTGCCAGCAGGGACGGGACAGCCACAGATACGCAGTATTTT | CASRDGTATDTQYF
TRBJ2-1 | few | 16 | TRBV19 | TRBD1 | TGTGCCAGTAGTACCGGAGGGACAGGGGCCTACAATGAGCAGTTCTTC | CASSTGGTGAYNEQFF
TRBJ2-7 | once | 15 | TRBV11-2 | TRBD1 | TGTGCCAGCAGCTTAGGGGACAGGAGCTCCTACGAGCAGTACTTC | CASSLGDRSSYEQYF
TRBJ2-5 | few | 15 | TRBV5-1 | TRBD1 | TGCGCCAGCAGCTTGGGGACAGGGGATCGGGAGACCCAGTACTTC | CASSLGTGDRETQYF
TRBJ2-7 | - | 15 | TRBV2 | TRBD1 | TGTGCCAGCAGTGAAGGACAGGGGGGCGGCCACGAGCAGTACTTC | CASSEGQGGGHEQYF
TRBJ2-7 | few | 14 | TRBV6-5 | - | TGTGCCAGCAGCTCCGGCGGCGGCTCCTACGAGCAGTACTTC | CASSSGGGSYEQYF
TRBJ1-2 | - | 13 | TRBV18 | - | TGTGCCAGCTCATCAAAACGGGGGGCGGAAAACACCTTC | CASSSKRGAENTF
TRBJ1-2 | - | 13 | TRBV2 | - | TGTGCCAGCAGTGAAGCTGGAGGGAATGGCTACACCTTC | CASSEAGGNGYTF
TRBJ2-5 | - | 15 | TRBV5-1 | - | TGCGCCAGCAGCCGCACGCTTCAGGGTGGGGAGACCCAGTACTTC | CASSRTLQGGETQYF
TRBJ1-1 | - | 15 | TRBV10-3 | TRBD1 | TGTGCCATCCGCGGGACAGGGGGCGATGGGACTGAAGCTTTCTTT | CAIRGTGGDGTEAFF
TRBJ2-7 | few | 14 | TRBV5-6 | TRBD1 | TGTGCCAGCAGTTCGTCCGGGACAGGGGAATTGCAGTACTTC | CASSSSGTGELQYF
TRBJ2-3 | - | 17 | TRBV28 | - | TGTGCCAGCAGTTTATTGGGAGGTGGACTCTCCACAGATACGCAGTATTTT | CASSLLGGGLSTDTQYF
TRBJ1-3 | - | 17 | TRBV2 | - | TGTGCCAGCAGTGAAGGGGGTACAGGGATACTTGGAAACACCATATATTTT | CASSEGGTGILGNTIYF
TRBJ2-7 | - | 14 | TRBV19 | - | TGTGCCAGTAGTATACCGGACAGAGCCTACGAGCAGTACTTC | CASSIPDRAYEQYF
TRBJ2-7 | - | 12 | TRBV28 | - | TGTGCCAGCAGTTTTAAGAGGTACGAGCAGTACTTC | CASSFKRYEQYF
TRBJ2-1 | - | 13 | TRBV7-9 | - | TGTGCCAGCAGCTTAGAACCGGACAATGAGCAGTTCTTC | CASSLEPDNEQFF
TRBJ2-1 | - | 14 | TRBV30 | - | TGTGCCTGGTCGGGGACTCCGAATTACAATGAGCAGTTCTTC | CAWSGTPNYNEQFF
TRBJ2-1 | - | 14 | TRBV18 | TRBD2 | TGTGCCAGCTCACCTCTAGCGGGAGATAATGAGCAGTTCTTC | CASSPLAGDNEQFF
TRBJ1-6 | once | 13 | TRBV6-1 | - | TGTGCCAGCAGTGAAGCGGGCGGGGTTCTCCTCCACTTT | CASSEAGGVLLHF
TRBJ1-2 | - | 14 | TRBV5-1 | TRBD1 | TGCGCCAGCAGCTTGGGGACAGGATCTTATGGCTACACCTTC | CASSLGTGSYGYTF
TRBJ2-7 | once | 15 | TRBV7-9 | TRBD2 | TGTGCCAGCAGCTCCACTAGCGGGATATTGTTCGAGCAGTACTTC | CASSSTSGILFEQYF
TRBJ2-5 | - | 12 | TRBV29-1 | TRBD1 | TGCAGCGTTGATACAGGGGGGGAGACCCAGTACTTC | CSVDTGGETQYF
TRBJ2-1 | - | 16 | TRBV2 | TRBD2 | TGTGCCAGCAGTGAAGTCTCAGCGGGAGCCTACAATGAGCAGTTCTTC | CASSEVSAGAYNEQFF
TRBJ1-5 | - | 12 | TRBV7-9 | - | TGTGCCAGCAGCTCCAGAGGTCAGCCCCAGCATTTT | CASSSRGQPQHF
TRBJ2-7 | medium-sized | 13 | TRBV7-7 | - | TGTGCTAGCAGCTTATATCAGGGCTACGAGCAGTACTTC | CASSLYQGYEQYF
TRBJ2-7 | few | 15 | TRBV6-1 | - | TGTGCCAGCAGTGAACCAGGGGAACTGGCCTACGAGCAGTACTTC | CASSEPGELAYEQYF
TRBJ2-5 | - | 15 | TRBV7-8 | TRBD1 | TGTGCCAGCAGCTTAGGACAGGGGGTCATGCAGACCCAGTACTTC | CASSLGQGVMQTQYF
TRBJ1-1 | - | 15 | TRBV18 | - | TGTGCCAGCTCACCTCGACAGTCTGGGAACACTGAAGCTTTCTTT | CASSPRQSGNTEAFF
TRBJ1-5 | - | 16 | TRBV15 | TRBD1 | TGTGCCACCAGCAGACCCGGGACAGGGTTCAATCAGCCCCAGCATTTT | CATSRPGTGFNQPQHF
TRBJ2-1 | - | 11 | TRBV30 | - | TGTGCCTGGACCCCAGGGAATGAGCAGTTCTTC | CAWTPGNEQFF
TRBJ2-2 | once | 14 | TRBV6-5 | - | TGTGCCAGCAGCCCTCACGGGGTGACCGGGGAGCTGTTTTTT | CASSPHGVTGELFF
TRBJ1-4 | once | 15 | TRBV28 | - | TGTGCCAGCAGTGGCATGACAGGAAATAATGAAAAACTGTTTTTT | CASSGMTGNNEKLFF
TRBJ2-7 | - | 15 | TRBV10-2 | - | TGCGCCAGCAGTGAGGGGGGCCCGGGAGGCTACGAGCAGTACTTC | CASSEGGPGGYEQYF
TRBJ1-6 | - | 13 | TRBV30 | - | TGTGCCTGTATTGGCAGGGGCTCTTCACCCCTCCACTTT | CACIGRGSSPLHF
TRBJ1-3 | - | 14 | TRBV6-5 | TRBD1 | TGTGCCAGCAGTTTCCGGGACAGGGGTCACACCATATATTTT | CASSFRDRGHTIYF
TRBJ2-5 | - | 14 | TRBV6-1 | TRBD1 | TGTGCCAGCAGTGTGACAGGGTGGGGAGAGACCCAGTACTTC | CASSVTGWGETQYF
TRBJ1-5 | - | 14 | TRBV12-5 | - | TGTGCTAGTGGGGTTCAGGGCGGGAGTCAGCCCCAGCATTTT | CASGVQGGSQPQHF
TRBJ2-5 | - | 15 | TRBV5-6 | TRBD2 | TGTGCCAGCAGCTTGGTGAGGACTAGGGGAGAGACCCAGTACTTC | CASSLVRTRGETQYF
TRBJ2-7 | once | 15 | TRBV5-4 | TRBD2 | TGTGCCAGCAGCAAACAAGCGGGAGAGGGATACGAGCAGTACTTC | CASSKQAGEGYEQYF
TRBJ1-5 | - | 15 | TRBV6-6 | - | TGTGCCAGCAGTTACTCTGGACAGCGTGATCAGCCCCAGCATTTT | CASSYSGQRDQPQHF
TRBJ1-1 | few | 15 | TRBV6-6 | - | TGTGCCAGCAGTACCCCCGGCTCGGGGTTCACTGAAGCTTTCTTT | CASSTPGSGFTEAFF
TRBJ2-7 | - | 14 | TRBV4-3 | - | TGCGCCAGCAGCCAGGGATACAGGGTTTACGAGCAGTACTTC | CASSQGYRVYEQYF
TRBJ1-4 | few | 15 | TRBV19 | - | TGTGCCAGTAGTATCGTGGCAACCCCTAATGAAAAACTGTTTTTT | CASSIVATPNEKLFF
TRBJ2-2 | - | 16 | TRBV9 | TRBD2 | TGTGCCAGCAGCCTTAGACTAGCGGGGAACACCGGGGAGCTGTTTTTT | CASSLRLAGNTGELFF
TRBJ1-5 | - | 13 | TRBV6-5 | - | TGTGCCAGCAGGGAACAGGGCATCCAGCCCCAGCATTTT | CASREQGIQPQHF
TRBJ1-4 | - | 15 | TRBV18 | - | TGTGCCAGCTCACCAATAGCAGTTCAGATGCCCGGACTGTTTTTT | CASSPIAVQMPGLFF
TRBJ2-3 | once | 18 | TRBV7-8 | TRBD2 | TGTGCCAGCAGGCGTTATCCTCGGACTAGCGGGAGTACAGATACGCAGTATTTT | CASRRYPRTSGSTDTQYF
TRBJ2-5 | - | 13 | TRBV14 | - | TGTGCCAGCAGCGTACAGCTCTTGGAGACCCAGTACTTC | CASSVQLLETQYF
TRBJ1-2 | - | 15 | TRBV18 | - | TGTGCCAGCTCACCAGTGGGGAGGGTCCAAGATGGCTACACCTTC | CASSPVGRVQDGYTF
TRBJ2-1 | - | 15 | TRBV18 | - | TGTGCCAGCTCACCATTGATGAGCTCCTACAATGAGCAGTTCTTC | CASSPLMSSYNEQFF
TRBJ2-5 | - | 14 | TRBV18 | - | TGTGCCAGCTCACCGTCAGGGGCCCCAGAGACCCAGTACTTC | CASSPSGAPETQYF
TRBJ1-5 | - | 14 | TRBV27 | TRBD1 | TGTGCCAGCAGTCCCCGACAGGGTAATCAGCCCCAGCATTTT | CASSPRQGNQPQHF
TRBJ2-1 | - | 13 | TRBV9 | - | TGTGCCAGCAGCGTAATGGAGTCGAATGAGCAGTTCTTC | CASSVMESNEQFF
TRBJ1-2 | - | 16 | TRBV18 | TRBD1 | TGTGCCAGCTCACCCCCGACAGGGGAGAGAAACTATGGCTACACCTTC | CASSPPTGERNYGYTF
TRBJ2-7 | - | 12 | TRBV7-9 | TRBD1 | TGTGCCAGCAGGGGACAGGGGGGCGAGCAGTACTTC | CASRGQGGEQYF
TRBJ2-3 | - | 11 | TRBV28 | - | TGTGCCAGCAGCTCTACAGATACGCAGTATTTT | CASSSTDTQYF